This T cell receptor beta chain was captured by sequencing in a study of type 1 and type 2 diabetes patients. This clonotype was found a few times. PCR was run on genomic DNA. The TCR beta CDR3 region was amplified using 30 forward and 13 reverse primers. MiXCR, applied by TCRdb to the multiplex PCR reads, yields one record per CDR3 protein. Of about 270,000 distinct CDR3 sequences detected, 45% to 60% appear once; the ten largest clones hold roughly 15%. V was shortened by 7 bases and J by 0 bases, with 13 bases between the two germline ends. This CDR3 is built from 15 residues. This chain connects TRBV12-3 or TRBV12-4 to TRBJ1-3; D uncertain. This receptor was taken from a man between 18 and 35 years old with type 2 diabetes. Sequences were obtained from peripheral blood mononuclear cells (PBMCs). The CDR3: CASTLFPVSGNTIYF. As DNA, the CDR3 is TGTGCCAGCACCCTCTTTCCGGTCTCTGGAAACACCATATATTTT.